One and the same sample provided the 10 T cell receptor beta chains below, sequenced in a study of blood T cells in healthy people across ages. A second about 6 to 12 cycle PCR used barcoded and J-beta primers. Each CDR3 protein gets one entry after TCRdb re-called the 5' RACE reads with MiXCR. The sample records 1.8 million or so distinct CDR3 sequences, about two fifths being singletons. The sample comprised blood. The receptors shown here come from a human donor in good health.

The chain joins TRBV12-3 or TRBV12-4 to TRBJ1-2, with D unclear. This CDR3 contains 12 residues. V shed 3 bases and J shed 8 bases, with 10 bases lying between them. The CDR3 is CASSLMRLGYTF. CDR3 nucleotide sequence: TGTGCCAGCAGTTTGATGCGGTTAGGCTACACCTTC.

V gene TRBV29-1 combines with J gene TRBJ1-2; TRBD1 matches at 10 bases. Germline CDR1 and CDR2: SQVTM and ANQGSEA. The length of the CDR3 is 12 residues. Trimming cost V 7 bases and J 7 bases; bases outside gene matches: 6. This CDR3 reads CSAVTGGGGYTF. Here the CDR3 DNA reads TGCAGCGCCGTGACAGGGGGCGGTGGCTACACCTTC.

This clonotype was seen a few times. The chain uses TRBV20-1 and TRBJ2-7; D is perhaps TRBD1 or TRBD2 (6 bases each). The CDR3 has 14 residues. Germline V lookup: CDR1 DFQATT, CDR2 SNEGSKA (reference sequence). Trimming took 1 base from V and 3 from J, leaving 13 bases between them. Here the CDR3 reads CSARGWGADYEQYF. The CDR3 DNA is TGCAGTGCTAGAGGGTGGGGGGCTGACTACGAGCAGTACTTC.

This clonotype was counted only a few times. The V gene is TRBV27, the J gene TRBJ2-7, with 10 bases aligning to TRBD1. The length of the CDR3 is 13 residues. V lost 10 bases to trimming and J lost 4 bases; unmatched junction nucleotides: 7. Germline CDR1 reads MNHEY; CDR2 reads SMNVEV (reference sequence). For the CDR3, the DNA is TGTGCCAACGGTGACAGGGGGCCATACGAGCAGTACTTC. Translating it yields CANGDRGPYEQYF.

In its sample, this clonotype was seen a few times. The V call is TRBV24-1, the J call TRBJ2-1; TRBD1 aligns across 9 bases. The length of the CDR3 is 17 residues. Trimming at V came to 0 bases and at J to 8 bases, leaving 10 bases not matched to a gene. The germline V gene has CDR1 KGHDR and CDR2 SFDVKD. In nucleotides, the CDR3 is TGTGCCACCAGTGATTTGGGCCGGGACAGGGTCGGGTATGAGCAGTTCTTC. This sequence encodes CATSDLGRDRVGYEQFF.

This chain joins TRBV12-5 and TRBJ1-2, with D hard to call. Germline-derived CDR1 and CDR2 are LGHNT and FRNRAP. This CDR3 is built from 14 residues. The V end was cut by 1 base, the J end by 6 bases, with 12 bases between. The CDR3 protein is CASGLAAALHGYTF. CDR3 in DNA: TGTGCTAGTGGTTTGGCCGCGGCACTCCATGGCTACACCTTC.

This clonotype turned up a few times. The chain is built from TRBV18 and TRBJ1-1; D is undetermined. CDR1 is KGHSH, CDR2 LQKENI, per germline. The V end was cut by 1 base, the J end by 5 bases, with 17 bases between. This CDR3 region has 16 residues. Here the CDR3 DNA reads TGTGCCAGCTCACCACAGAAGACGGGTCTTTTAACTGAAGCTTTCTTT. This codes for CASSPQKTGLLTEAFF. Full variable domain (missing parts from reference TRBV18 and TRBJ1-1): NAGVMQNPRHLVRRRGQEARLRCSPMKGHSHVYWYRQLPEEGLKFMVYLQKENIIDESGMPKERFSAEFPKEGPSILRIQQVVRGDSAAYFCASSPQKTGLLTEAFFGQGTRLTVV.

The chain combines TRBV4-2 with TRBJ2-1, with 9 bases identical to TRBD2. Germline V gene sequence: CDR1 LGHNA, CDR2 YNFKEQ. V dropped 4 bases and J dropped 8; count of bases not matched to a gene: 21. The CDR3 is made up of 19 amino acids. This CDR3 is CASSPPGKPLAGGLDEQFF. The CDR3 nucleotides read TGTGCCAGCAGCCCCCCCGGTAAGCCTTTGGCGGGGGGGCTCGATGAGCAGTTCTTC.

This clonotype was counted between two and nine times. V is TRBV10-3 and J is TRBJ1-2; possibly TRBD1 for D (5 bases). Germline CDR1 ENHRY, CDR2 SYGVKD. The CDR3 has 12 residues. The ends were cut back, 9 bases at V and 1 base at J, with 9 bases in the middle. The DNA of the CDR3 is TGTGCCATAACAGGCAGTAACTATGGCTACACCTTC. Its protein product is CAITGSNYGYTF.

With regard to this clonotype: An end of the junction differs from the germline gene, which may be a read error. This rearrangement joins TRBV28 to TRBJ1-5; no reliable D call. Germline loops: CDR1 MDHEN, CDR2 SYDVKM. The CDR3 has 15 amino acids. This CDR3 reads CASSSRFYSNQPQRF. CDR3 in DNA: TGTGCCAGCAGTTCTAGGTTCTATAGCAATCAGCCCCAGCGTTTT.